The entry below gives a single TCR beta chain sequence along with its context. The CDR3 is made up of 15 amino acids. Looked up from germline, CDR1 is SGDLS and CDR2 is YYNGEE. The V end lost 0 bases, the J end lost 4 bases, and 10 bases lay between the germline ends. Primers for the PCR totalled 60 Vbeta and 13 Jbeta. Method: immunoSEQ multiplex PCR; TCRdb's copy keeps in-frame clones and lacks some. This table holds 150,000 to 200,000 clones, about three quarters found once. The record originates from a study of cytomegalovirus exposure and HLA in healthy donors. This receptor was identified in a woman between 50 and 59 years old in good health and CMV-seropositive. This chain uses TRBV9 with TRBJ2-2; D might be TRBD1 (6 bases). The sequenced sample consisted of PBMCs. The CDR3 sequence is CASSVDLGATGELFF. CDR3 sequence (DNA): TGTGCCAGCAGCGTAGATCTGGGGGCCACCGGGGAGCTGTTTTTT.